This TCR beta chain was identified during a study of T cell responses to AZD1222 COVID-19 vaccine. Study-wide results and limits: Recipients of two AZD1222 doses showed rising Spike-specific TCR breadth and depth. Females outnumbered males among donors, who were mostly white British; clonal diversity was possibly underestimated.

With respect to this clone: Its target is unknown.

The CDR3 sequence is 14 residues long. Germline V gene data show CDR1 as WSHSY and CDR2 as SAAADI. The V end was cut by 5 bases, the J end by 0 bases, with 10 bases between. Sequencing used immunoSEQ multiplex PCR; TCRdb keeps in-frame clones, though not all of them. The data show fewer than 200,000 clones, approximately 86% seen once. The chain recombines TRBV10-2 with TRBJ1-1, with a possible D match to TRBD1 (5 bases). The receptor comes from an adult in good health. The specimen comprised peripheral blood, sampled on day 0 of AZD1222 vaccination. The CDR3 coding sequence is TGCGCCAGCAGTTCGACAGTTATGAACACTGAAGCTTTCTTT. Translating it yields CASSSTVMNTEAFF.